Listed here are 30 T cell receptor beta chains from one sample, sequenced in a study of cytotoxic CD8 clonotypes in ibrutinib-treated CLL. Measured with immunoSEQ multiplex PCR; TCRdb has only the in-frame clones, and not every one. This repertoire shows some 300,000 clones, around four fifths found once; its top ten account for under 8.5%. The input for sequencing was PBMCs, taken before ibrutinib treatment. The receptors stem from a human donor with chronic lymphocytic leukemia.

For the CDR3, the DNA is TGTGCCAGCAGACCCGAACAGGGAATCTATGGCTACACCTTC. Translated: CASRPEQGIYGYTF. The V call is TRBV7-2, the J call TRBJ1-2; tentative D call: TRBD1 (6 bases). Deletions cut 6 bases from V and 4 bases from J, with 15 bases between. The CDR3 consists of 14 residues. CDR1 is SGHTA and CDR2 is FQGNSA in the germline V gene.

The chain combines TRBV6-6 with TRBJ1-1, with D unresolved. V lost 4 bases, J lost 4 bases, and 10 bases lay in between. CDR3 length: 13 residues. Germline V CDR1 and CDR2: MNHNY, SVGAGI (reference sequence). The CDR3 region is CASSSKLGTEAFF. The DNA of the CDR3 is TGTGCCAGCAGTTCAAAGTTAGGCACTGAAGCTTTCTTT.

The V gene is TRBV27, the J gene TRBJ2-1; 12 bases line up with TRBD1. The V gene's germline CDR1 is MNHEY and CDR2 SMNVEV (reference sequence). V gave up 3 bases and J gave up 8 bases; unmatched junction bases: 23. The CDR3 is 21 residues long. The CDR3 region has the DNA TGTGCCAGCAGTTTGAGTGTTCCGGGACAGGGGGCTACTAGAAGGTTCGATGAGCAGTTCTTC. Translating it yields CASSLSVPGQGATRRFDEQFF.

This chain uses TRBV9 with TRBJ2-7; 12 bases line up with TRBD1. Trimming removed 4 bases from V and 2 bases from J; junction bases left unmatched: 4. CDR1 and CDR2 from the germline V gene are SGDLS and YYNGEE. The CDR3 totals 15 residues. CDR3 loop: CASSIRDRGPYEQYF. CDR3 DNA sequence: TGTGCCAGCAGCATCCGGGACAGGGGGCCCTACGAGCAGTACTTC.

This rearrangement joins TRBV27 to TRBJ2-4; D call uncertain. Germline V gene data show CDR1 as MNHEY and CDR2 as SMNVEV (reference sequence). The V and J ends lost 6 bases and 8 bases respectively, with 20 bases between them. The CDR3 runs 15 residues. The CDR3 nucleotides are TGTGCCAGCAGACCCATTCGTGACGGTACGCACATTCAGTACTTC. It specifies CASRPIRDGTHIQYF.

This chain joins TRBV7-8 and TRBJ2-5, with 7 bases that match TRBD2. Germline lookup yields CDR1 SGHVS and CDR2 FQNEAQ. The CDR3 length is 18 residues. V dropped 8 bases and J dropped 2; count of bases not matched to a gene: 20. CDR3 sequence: CASSPRTQRERYQETQYF. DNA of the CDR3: TGTGCCAGCTCCCCTCGCACGCAGCGGGAAAGGTATCAAGAGACCCAGTACTTC.

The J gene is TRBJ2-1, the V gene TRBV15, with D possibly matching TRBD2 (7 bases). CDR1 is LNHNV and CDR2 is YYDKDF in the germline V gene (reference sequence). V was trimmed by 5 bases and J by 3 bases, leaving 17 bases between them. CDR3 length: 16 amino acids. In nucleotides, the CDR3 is TGTGCCACCAGCCCAGGGGACGGGAGGTACTACAATGAGCAGTTCTTC. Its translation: CATSPGDGRYYNEQFF. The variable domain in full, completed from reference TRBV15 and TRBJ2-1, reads DAMVIQNPRYQVTQFGKPVTLSCSQTLNHNVMYWYQQKSSQAPKLLFHYYDKDFNNEADTPDNFQSRRPNTSFCFLDIRSPGLGDTAMYLCATSPGDGRYYNEQFFGPGTRLTVL.

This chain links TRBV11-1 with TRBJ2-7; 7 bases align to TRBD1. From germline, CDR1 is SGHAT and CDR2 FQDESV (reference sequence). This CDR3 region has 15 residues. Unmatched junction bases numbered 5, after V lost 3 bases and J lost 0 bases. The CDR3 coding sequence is TGTGCCAGCAGCTTTGGACAGGAACACTCCTACGAGCAGTACTTC. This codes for CASSFGQEHSYEQYF.

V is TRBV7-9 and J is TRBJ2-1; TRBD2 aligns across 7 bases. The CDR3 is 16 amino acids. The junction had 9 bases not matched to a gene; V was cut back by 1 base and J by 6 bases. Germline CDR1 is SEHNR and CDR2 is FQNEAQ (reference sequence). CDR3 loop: CASSLEAGRVSNEQFF. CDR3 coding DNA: TGTGCCAGCAGCTTAGAGGCGGGGAGGGTCTCCAATGAGCAGTTCTTC.

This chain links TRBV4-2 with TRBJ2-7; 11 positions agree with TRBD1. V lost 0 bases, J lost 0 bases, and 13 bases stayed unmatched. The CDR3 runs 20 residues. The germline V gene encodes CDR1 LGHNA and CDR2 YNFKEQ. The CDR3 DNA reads TGTGCCAGCAGCCAAGATTTAGGACAGGGGGCCACCCCGTTCTCCTACGAGCAGTACTTC. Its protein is CASSQDLGQGATPFSYEQYF.

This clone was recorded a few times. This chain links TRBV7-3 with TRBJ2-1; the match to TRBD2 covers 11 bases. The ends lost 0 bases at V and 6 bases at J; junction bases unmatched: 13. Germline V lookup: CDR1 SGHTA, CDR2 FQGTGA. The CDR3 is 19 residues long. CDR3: CASSLTLLAGVSRSNEQFF. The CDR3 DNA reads TGTGCCAGCAGCTTAACGTTACTAGCGGGAGTTAGTCGGTCCAATGAGCAGTTCTTC.

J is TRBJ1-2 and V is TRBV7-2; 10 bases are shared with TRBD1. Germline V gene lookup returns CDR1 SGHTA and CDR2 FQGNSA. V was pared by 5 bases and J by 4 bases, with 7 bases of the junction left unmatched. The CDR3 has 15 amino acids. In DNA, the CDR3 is TGTGCCAGCAGCCCCGGGACAGGGGTGGCCTATGGCTACACCTTC. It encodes CASSPGTGVAYGYTF.

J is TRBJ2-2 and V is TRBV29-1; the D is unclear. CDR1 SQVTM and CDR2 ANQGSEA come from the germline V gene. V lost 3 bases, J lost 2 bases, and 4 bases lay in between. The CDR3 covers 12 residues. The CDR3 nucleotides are TGCAGCGTTGAGCCTAACACCGGGGAGCTGTTTTTT. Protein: CSVEPNTGELFF.

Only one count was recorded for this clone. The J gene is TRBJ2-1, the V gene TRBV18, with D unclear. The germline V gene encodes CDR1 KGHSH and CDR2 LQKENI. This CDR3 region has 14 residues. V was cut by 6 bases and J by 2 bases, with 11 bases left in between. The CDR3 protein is CASSVSRAYNEQFF. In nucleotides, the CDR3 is TGTGCCAGCTCCGTTTCGCGAGCCTACAATGAGCAGTTCTTC.

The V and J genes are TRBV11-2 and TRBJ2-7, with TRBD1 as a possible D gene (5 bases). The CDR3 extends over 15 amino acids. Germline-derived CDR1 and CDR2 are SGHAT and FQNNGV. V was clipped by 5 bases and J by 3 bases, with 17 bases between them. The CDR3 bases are TGTGCCAGCAGCCCAGAGACAGAAGCGAACTACGAGCAGTACTTC. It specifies CASSPETEANYEQYF.

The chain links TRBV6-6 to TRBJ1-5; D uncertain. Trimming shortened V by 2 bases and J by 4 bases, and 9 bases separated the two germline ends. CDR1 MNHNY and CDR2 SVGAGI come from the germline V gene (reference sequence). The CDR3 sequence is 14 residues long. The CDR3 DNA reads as TGTGCCAGCAGTTACCTGTCAGGAAATCAGCCCCAGCATTTT. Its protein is CASSYLSGNQPQHF.

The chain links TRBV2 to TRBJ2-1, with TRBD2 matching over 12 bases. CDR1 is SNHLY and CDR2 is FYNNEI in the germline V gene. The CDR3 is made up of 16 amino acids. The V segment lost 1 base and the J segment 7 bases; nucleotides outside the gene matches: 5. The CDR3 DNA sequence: TGTGCCAGCAGTGAAGAAGGACTAGCGGGAAAAAATGAGCAGTTCTTC. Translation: CASSEEGLAGKNEQFF.

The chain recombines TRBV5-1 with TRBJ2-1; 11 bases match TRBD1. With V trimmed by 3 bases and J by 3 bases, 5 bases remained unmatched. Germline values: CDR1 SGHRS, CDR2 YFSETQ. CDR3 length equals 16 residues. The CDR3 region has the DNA TGCGCCAGCAGCTCCACCGGGACAGGGGGCTACAATGAGCAGTTCTTC. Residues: CASSSTGTGGYNEQFF.

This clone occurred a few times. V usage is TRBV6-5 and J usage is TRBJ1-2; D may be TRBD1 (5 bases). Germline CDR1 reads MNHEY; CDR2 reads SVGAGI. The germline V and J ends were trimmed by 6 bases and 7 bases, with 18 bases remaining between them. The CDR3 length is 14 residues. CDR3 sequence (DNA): TGTGCCAGCAGAACACCTGGGCAGGGTCCTGGCTACACCTTC. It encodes CASRTPGQGPGYTF.

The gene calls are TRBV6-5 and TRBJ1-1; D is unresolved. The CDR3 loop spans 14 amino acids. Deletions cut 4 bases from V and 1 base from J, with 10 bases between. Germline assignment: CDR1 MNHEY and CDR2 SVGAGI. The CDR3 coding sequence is TGTGCCAGCAGTTCCCGGGGAGCGAACACTGAAGCTTTCTTT. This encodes CASSSRGANTEAFF.

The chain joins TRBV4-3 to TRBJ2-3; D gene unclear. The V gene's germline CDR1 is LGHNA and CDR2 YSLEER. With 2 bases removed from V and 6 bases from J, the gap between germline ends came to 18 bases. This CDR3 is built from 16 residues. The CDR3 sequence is CASSQRVLANLDTQYF. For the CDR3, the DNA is TGCGCCAGCAGCCAAAGGGTACTGGCGAACTTGGATACGCAGTATTTT.

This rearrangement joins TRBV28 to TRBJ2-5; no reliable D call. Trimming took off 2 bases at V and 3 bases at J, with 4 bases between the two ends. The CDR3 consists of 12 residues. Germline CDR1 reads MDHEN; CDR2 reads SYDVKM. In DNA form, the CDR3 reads TGTGCCAGCAGTTTAAATAAAGAGACCCAGTACTTC. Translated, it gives CASSLNKETQYF.

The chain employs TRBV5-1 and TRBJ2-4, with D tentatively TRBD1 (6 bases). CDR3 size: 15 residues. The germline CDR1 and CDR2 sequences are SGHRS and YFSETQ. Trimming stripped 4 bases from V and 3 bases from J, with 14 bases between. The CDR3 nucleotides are TGCGCCAGCAGCGACGAACAGGGTGGCAAAAACATTCAGTACTTC. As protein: CASSDEQGGKNIQYF. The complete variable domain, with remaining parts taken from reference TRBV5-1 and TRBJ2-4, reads KAGVTQTPRYLIKTRGQQVTLSCSPISGHRSVSWYQQTPGQGLQFLFEYFSETQRNKGNFPGRFSGRQFSNSRSEMNVSTLELGDSALYLCASSDEQGGKNIQYFGAGTRLSVL.

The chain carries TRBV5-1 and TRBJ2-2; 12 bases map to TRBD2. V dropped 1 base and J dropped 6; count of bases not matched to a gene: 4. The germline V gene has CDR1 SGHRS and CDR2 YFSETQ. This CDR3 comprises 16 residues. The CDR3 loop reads CASSLLAGGRSGELFF. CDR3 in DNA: TGCGCCAGCAGCTTGCTAGCGGGAGGGCGATCCGGGGAGCTGTTTTTT.

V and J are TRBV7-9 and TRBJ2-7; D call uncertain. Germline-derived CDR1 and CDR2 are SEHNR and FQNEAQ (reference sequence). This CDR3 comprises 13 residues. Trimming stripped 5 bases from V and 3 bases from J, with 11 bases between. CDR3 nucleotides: TGTGCCAGCAGCCCGGACGGGTACTACGAGCAGTACTTC. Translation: CASSPDGYYEQYF.

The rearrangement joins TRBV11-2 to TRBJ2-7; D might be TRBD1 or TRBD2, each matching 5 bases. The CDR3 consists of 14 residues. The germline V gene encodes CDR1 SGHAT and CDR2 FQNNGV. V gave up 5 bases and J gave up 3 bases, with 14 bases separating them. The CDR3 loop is CASSPGTAYYEQYF. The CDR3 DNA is TGTGCCAGCAGCCCCGGGACGGCCTACTACGAGCAGTACTTC.

The CDR3 DNA reads as TGTGCCACCACAGGGGGCCATAAGTACGAGCAGTACTTC. Protein sequence: CATTGGHKYEQYF. The chain couples TRBV11-3 to TRBJ2-7; 9 bases fit TRBD1. Per the germline V gene, CDR1 is SGHNT and CDR2 is YENEEA. This CDR3 is 13 amino acids long. With 10 bases clipped from V and 4 bases from J, the junction kept 8 bases outside the gene matches.

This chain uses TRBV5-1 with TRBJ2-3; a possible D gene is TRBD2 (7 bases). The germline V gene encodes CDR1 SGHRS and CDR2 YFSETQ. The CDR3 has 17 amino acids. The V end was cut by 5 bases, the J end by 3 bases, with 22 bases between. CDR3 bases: TGCGCCAGCAGTCTTACCCCCACGGGGGGCGGAACAGATACGCAGTATTTT. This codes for CASSLTPTGGGTDTQYF.

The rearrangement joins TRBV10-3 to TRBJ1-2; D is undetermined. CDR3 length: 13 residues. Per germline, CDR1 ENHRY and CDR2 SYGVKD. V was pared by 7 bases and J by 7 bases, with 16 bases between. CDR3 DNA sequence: TGTGCCATCACACAGAGGGATGATCGTGGCTACACCTTC. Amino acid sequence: CAITQRDDRGYTF.

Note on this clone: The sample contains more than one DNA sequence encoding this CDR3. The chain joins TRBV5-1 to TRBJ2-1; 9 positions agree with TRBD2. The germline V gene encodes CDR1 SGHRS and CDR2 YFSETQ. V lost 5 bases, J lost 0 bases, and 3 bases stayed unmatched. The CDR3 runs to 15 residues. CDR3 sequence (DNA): TGCGCCAGCAGGTTTAGCGGGAGCTCCTACAATGAGCAGTTCTTC. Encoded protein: CASRFSGSSYNEQFF.